Shown below are 13 T cell receptor beta chains from a single sample sequenced in a study of Ad26.COV2.S vaccination and SARS-CoV-2 variants. This table comes from immunoSEQ multiplex PCR, and its TCRdb copy is limited to in-frame clones, with some not included. The sample lists some 480,000 clones, around 90% occurring once. Treatment of the sample: 15 to 20 received Ad26.COV2.S at low or high dose, single or two shots; 5 received placebo; per-sample allocation not given. Following the first vaccine or placebo injection, samples were taken on day 63. The sequenced sample was peripheral blood, obtained in a trial of Ad26.COV2.S vaccine versus placebo. The receptors were sampled from a person between 18 and 60 years old who received the Ad26.COV2.S COVID-19 vaccine or a placebo.

V and J are TRBV15 and TRBJ2-6; D gene unclear. CDR1 and CDR2 (germline): LNHNV, YYDKDF (reference sequence). V dropped 6 bases and J dropped 3 bases, with 9 bases sitting between them. The CDR3 sequence is 14 residues long. Here the CDR3 reads CATRDGLGANVLTF. The CDR3 DNA follows: TGTGCCACCAGAGACGGTCTTGGGGCCAACGTCCTGACTTTC.

This clone has a handful of counts. The V gene is TRBV28, the J gene TRBJ1-1; TRBD1 matches 11 bases. J gave up 0 bases and V 6 bases, and 12 bases lay outside the gene matches. The germline CDR1 and CDR2 sequences are MDHEN and SYDVKM. The CDR3 contains 18 residues. The CDR3 protein is CASSQWGQGVAMNTEAFF. CDR3 sequence (DNA): TGTGCCAGCAGCCAATGGGGACAGGGGGTAGCAATGAACACTGAAGCTTTCTTT.

The chain couples TRBV2 to TRBJ2-7, with 14 positions matching TRBD2. Germline V gives CDR1 SNHLY, CDR2 FYNNEI. Trimming removed 11 bases from V and 1 base from J; junction bases left unmatched: 4. This CDR3 comprises 14 residues. The CDR3 sequence: CAGTSGSMSYEQYF. The CDR3 bases are TGTGCCGGGACTAGCGGGAGTATGTCCTACGAGCAGTACTTC.

The chain couples TRBV6-2 or TRBV6-3 to TRBJ2-7; no firm D call. Deletions cut 4 bases from V and 7 bases from J, with 14 bases between. CDR3 length: 13 amino acids. Germline V CDR1 and CDR2: MNHEY, SVGEGT. This chain's CDR3 is CASSSLQLLEQYF. DNA of the CDR3: TGTGCCAGCAGTTCATTGCAGCTACTAGAGCAGTACTTC.

J is TRBJ2-5 and V is TRBV20-1, with unresolved D. The CDR3 runs to 13 residues. Trimming shortened V by 3 bases and J by 3 bases, and 11 bases separated the two germline ends. CDR1 and CDR2 from the germline V gene are DFQATT and SNEGSKA (reference sequence). The CDR3 loop reads CSASRAVKETQYF. The CDR3 bases are TGCAGTGCTAGTAGGGCTGTAAAAGAGACCCAGTACTTC.

The rearrangement joins TRBV15 to TRBJ2-7; TRBD1 might be the D (5 bases). Germline assignment: CDR1 LNHNV and CDR2 YYDKDF (reference sequence). The V end lost 0 bases, the J end lost 2 bases, and 11 bases lay between the germline ends. The CDR3 extends over 15 amino acids. The CDR3 region has the DNA TGTGCCACCAGCAGAGATATTGGACACCCCTACGAGCAGTACTTC. Its protein product is CATSRDIGHPYEQYF.

The chain has TRBV30 and TRBJ1-1; D not resolved. Germline CDR1 is GTSNPN and CDR2 is SVGIG (reference sequence). The CDR3 extends over 12 amino acids. The V end was cut by 3 bases, the J end by 4 bases, with 9 bases between. CDR3 bases: TGTGCCTGGAGGGTGTCAATCACTGAAGCTTTCTTT. It codes for CAWRVSITEAFF.

The chain carries TRBV5-4 and TRBJ2-2, with D unresolved. This CDR3 is 14 amino acids long. Germline V gene lookup returns CDR1 SGHNT and CDR2 YYREEE (reference sequence). The germline V and J ends were trimmed by 4 bases and 8 bases, with 15 bases remaining between them. CDR3 bases: TGTGCCAGCAGCCTCCCACAATTACGGGGGGAGCTGTTTTTT. This encodes CASSLPQLRGELFF.

The chain is built from TRBV7-2 and TRBJ2-2, with D maybe TRBD2 (5 bases). CDR1 is SGHTA, CDR2 FQGNSA, per germline. The CDR3 totals 15 residues. V was trimmed by 7 bases and J by 4 bases, leaving 16 bases between them. In DNA, the CDR3 is TGTGCCAGCACTACCCGGGCACTAGGCACCGGGGAGCTGTTTTTT. As protein: CASTTRALGTGELFF.

V usage is TRBV5-1 and J usage is TRBJ1-5; D may be TRBD1 (5 bases). V lost 5 bases and J lost 3, with 15 bases in between. The CDR3 covers 15 residues. Looked up from germline, CDR1 is SGHRS and CDR2 is YFSETQ. The CDR3 nucleotides read TGCGCCAGCAGTGCCACCGGGGCGACCAATCAGCCCCAGCATTTT. Translated, it gives CASSATGATNQPQHF.

V and J are TRBV7-3 and TRBJ2-7; D is unresolved. Between the trimmed V and J ends, which lost 5 bases and 6 bases, there was a span of 17 bases. In germline, CDR1 is SGHTA, CDR2 FQGTGA. The CDR3 is 14 amino acids. In DNA, the CDR3 is TGTGCCAGCAGCAAATTAAGGGTTTCCGGCGAGCAGTACTTC. Translating gives CASSKLRVSGEQYF.

The chain employs TRBV5-8 and TRBJ1-5; TRBD1 aligns across 10 bases. Germline V gene lookup returns CDR1 SGHTS and CDR2 YDEGEE. V lost 5 bases and J lost 1; bases outside the gene matches: 12. CDR3 length: 18 amino acids. The CDR3 region is CASRLGTGVQWSNQPQHF. In DNA, the CDR3 is TGTGCCAGCAGGCTGGGGACAGGGGTTCAGTGGAGCAATCAGCCCCAGCATTTT. The variable domain in full, with the rest retrieved from reference TRBV5-8 and TRBJ1-5, is EAGVTQSPTHLIKTRGQQATLRCSPISGHTSVYWYQQALGLGLQFLLWYDEGEERNRGNFPPRFSGRQFPNYSSELNVNALELEDSALYLCASRLGTGVQWSNQPQHFGDGTRLSIL.

Only one count was recorded for this clone. The chain combines TRBV27 with TRBJ2-1; D is perhaps TRBD1 (5 bases). The CDR3 is made up of 16 amino acids. Per the germline V gene, CDR1 is MNHEY and CDR2 is SMNVEV (reference sequence). Between the trimmed V and J ends, which lost 3 bases and 1 base, there was a span of 13 bases. The CDR3 loop reads CASSLASQGSYNEQFF. Here the CDR3 DNA reads TGTGCCAGCAGTTTGGCCAGTCAGGGATCCTACAATGAGCAGTTCTTC.